These 10 T cell receptor beta chains share one sample of origin, sequenced in a study of CD8+CD57+ T cells in acquired aplastic anemia. All sequencing subjects had displayed CD8+CD57+ cell expansion on flow cytometry. The template used for profiling TCR beta VDJ and CDR3 was genomic DNA. One entry per CDR3 protein results from TCRdb running MiXCR on the reads. The sample yields roughly 250,000 distinct CDR3 sequences, 70% to 85% seen once. The sequencing input was sorted CD4+, CD8+, or CD8+CD57+ T cells (not recorded which) from PBMCs. The source of these receptors is a human donor with aplastic anemia.

With respect to this clonotype: As the CDR3 is not closed by the conserved phenylalanine or tryptophan, this likely results from a read error. The DNA is omitted, as the CDR3 cannot be located on it reliably, and the CDR3 follows TCRdb's listing. This CDR3 reads CASGFGGSHTKYY. This chain joins TRBV7-8 and TRBJ2-3; the DNA was not used to check the table's D call, TRBD1. Per germline, CDR1 SGHVS and CDR2 FQNEAQ. The CDR3 is 13 amino acids long, termini counted.

The chain joins TRBV3-1 to TRBJ1-2, with 9 bases fitting TRBD1. This CDR3 has 15 amino acids. V lost 4 bases and J lost 4; bases outside the gene matches: 7. Germline V lookup: CDR1 LGHDT, CDR2 YNNKEL (reference sequence). CDR3 sequence: CASSLNGQGSYGYTF. CDR3 DNA sequence: TGTGCCAGCAGCCTTAATGGACAGGGGTCCTATGGCTACACCTTC.

As to this clonotype: Because it lacks the conserved phenylalanine or tryptophan at the end, this CDR3 is likely a read error. The limits of the CDR3 on the DNA are not certain, so only TCRdb's listed CDR3 is given. V is TRBV7-8 and J is TRBJ1-2; the D segment call TRBD1 is taken from the table without a DNA check. The germline V gene encodes CDR1 SGHVS and CDR2 FQNEAQ. The CDR3 is 12 amino acids in total, end residues counted. CDR3: CASSSAGCADTH.

Concerning this clonotype: The junction departs from germline at one end; a sequencing error may be responsible. The rearrangement uses TRBV7-2 and TRBJ2-1; 9 bases map to TRBD2. This CDR3 spans 14 amino acids. Germline CDR1 and CDR2: SGHTA and FQGNSA. The CDR3 sequence is CASSSSGVCKEPHF. CDR3 coding DNA: TGTGCCAGCAGCTCTAGCGGGGTTTGCAAAGAGCCCCACTTC.

The rearrangement uses TRBV9 and TRBJ1-2; D uncertain. The CDR3 consists of 13 residues. Germline lookup yields CDR1 SGDLS and CDR2 YYNGEE. V dropped 0 bases and J dropped 2 bases, with 5 bases sitting between them. For the CDR3, the DNA is TGTGCCAGCAGCGTAGTAGCGAACTATGGCTACACCTTC. Residues: CASSVVANYGYTF.

The rearrangement uses TRBV15 and TRBJ2-1; D may be TRBD1 or TRBD2 (6 bases each). Between the trimmed V and J ends, which lost 3 bases and 7 bases, there was a span of 16 bases. The CDR3 totals 15 residues. The germline gives CDR1 LNHNV, CDR2 YYDKDF (reference sequence). Here the CDR3 DNA reads TGTGCCACCAGCAGGGGGACGGGGGCCAGTAATGAGCAGTTCTTC. This gives the protein CATSRGTGASNEQFF.

The rearrangement links TRBV7-2 to TRBJ1-1, with unresolved D. CDR1 and CDR2 from the germline V gene are SGHTA and FQGNSA. The CDR3 has 13 residues. Between the trimmed V and J ends, which lost 2 bases and 6 bases, there was a span of 10 bases. The CDR3 reads CASSLLYISEAFF. CDR3 bases: TGTGCCAGCAGCTTACTCTATATCTCTGAAGCTTTCTTT.

The chain carries TRBV6-1 and TRBJ2-7; D uncertain. V was cut by 7 bases and J by 4 bases, with 8 bases left in between. Germline V gene lookup returns CDR1 MNHNS and CDR2 SASEGT. The CDR3 loop spans 11 amino acids. DNA for the CDR3: TGTGCCAGCACTATCGGATACGAGCAGTACTTC. This sequence encodes CASTIGYEQYF.

The table lists this clonotype with many counts. This sequence joins TRBV6-1 and TRBJ2-7; 8 bases line up with TRBD1. The V segment lost 7 bases and the J segment 0 bases; nucleotides outside the gene matches: 8. The length of the CDR3 is 15 residues. CDR1 is MNHNS and CDR2 is SASEGT in the germline V gene. CDR3: CASTLRDRSSYEQYF. CDR3 nucleotides: TGTGCCAGCACCCTGAGGGACAGGAGCTCCTACGAGCAGTACTTC.

DNA of the CDR3: TGTGCCAGCAGCGCTAGTTCCCGCGGCGACACCTTTGGGCAGTTCTTC. Translated, it gives CASSASSRGDTFGQFF. The V gene is TRBV9, the J gene TRBJ2-1; D is ambiguous. Germline CDR1 is SGDLS and CDR2 is YYNGEE. This CDR3 comprises 16 residues. Trimming took 3 bases from V and 12 from J, leaving 25 bases between them.